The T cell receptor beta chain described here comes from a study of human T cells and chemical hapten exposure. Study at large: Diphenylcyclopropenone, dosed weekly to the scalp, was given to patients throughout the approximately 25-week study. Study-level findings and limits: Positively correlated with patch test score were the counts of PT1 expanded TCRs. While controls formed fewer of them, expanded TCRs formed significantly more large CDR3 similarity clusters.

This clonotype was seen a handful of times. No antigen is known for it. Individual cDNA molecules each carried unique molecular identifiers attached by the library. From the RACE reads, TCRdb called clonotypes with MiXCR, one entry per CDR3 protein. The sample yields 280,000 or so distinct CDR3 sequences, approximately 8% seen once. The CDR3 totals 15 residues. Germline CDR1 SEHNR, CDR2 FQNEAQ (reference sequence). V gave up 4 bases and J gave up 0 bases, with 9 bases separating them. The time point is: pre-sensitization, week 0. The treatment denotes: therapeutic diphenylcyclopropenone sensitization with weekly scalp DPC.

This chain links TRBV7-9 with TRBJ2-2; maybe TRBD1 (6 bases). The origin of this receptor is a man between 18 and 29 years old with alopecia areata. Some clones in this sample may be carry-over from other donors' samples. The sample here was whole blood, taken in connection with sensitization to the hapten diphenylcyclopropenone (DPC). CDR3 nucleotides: TGTGCCAGCAGCTGGACAGATACGAACACCGGGGAGCTGTTTTTT. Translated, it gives CASSWTDTNTGELFF.